This entry lists 18 T cell receptor beta chains sequenced from one sample in a study of blood T cell repertoires in COVID-19. The table came from immunoSEQ multiplex PCR; TCRdb's copy has only in-frame clones and leaves some out. The sample consists of 65,000 to 70,000 clones, around 88% of them appearing once. Source material: peripheral blood. The receptor set was obtained from a woman over 75 with acute or convalescent COVID-19.

The chain has TRBV29-1 and TRBJ2-3, with no clear D. Germline V gene lookup returns CDR1 SQVTM and CDR2 ANQGSEA. The CDR3 sequence is 12 residues long. V was shortened by 1 base and J by 5 bases, with 7 bases between the two germline ends. CDR3 coding DNA: TGCAGCGTTGAAGCTCCCGTAGATACGCAGTATTTT. Translating gives CSVEAPVDTQYF.

The chain has TRBV19 and TRBJ2-1, with D possibly being TRBD1 (6 bases). V was cut by 1 base and J by 3 bases, with 10 bases left in between. There are 15 residues in the CDR3. Per germline, CDR1 LNHDA and CDR2 SQIVND (reference sequence). Here the CDR3 DNA reads TGTGCCAGTAGTATAGGGGCAGGGGTCTACAATGAGCAGTTCTTC. This gives the protein CASSIGAGVYNEQFF. The full variable domain, rest sourced from reference TRBV19 and TRBJ2-1, is DGGITQSPKYLFRKEGQNVTLSCEQNLNHDAMYWYRQDPGQGLRLIYYSQIVNDFQKGDIAEGYSVSREKKESFPLTVTSAQKNPTAFYLCASSIGAGVYNEQFFGPGTRLTVL.

V gene TRBV12-3 or TRBV12-4 combines with J gene TRBJ1-4; no definite D call. The length of the CDR3 is 13 residues. V lost 6 bases, J lost 0 bases, and 5 bases lay in between. The CDR3 nucleotides are TGTGCCAGCAGACCTACAACTAATGAAAAACTGTTTTTT. It codes for CASRPTTNEKLFF.

J is TRBJ1-5 and V is TRBV25-1; D is undetermined. The CDR3 is 16 amino acids. V lost 2 bases to trimming and J lost 4 bases, with 15 bases between them. Germline values: CDR1 MGHDK, CDR2 SYGVNS. The CDR3, as DNA: TGTGCCAGCAGTGAAAAAGAGGGCCAGCAGAATCAGCCCCAGCATTTT. This translates into CASSEKEGQQNQPQHF.

The J gene is TRBJ2-1, the V gene TRBV2; TRBD2 matches 8 bases. The germline V gene has CDR1 SNHLY and CDR2 FYNNEI. This CDR3 region has 15 residues. V was pared by 7 bases and J by 1 base, with 6 bases of the junction left unmatched. CDR3 nucleotides: TGTGCCAGCATGGTTCTAGCGGGTTCCTACAATGAGCAGTTCTTC. It yields the protein CASMVLAGSYNEQFF.

This chain connects TRBV5-5 to TRBJ1-4; no clear D gene. V was shortened by 0 bases and J by 7 bases, with 16 bases between the two germline ends. CDR1 is SGHKS and CDR2 is YYEKEE in the germline V gene (reference sequence). This CDR3 region has 16 residues. CDR3 nucleotide sequence: TGTGCCAGCAGCTTGGAGGTCTGGGCTGGGAGTGAAAAACTGTTTTTT. This sequence encodes CASSLEVWAGSEKLFF.

The rearrangement uses TRBV28 and TRBJ2-7; D may be TRBD1 (5 bases). This CDR3 spans 13 amino acids. V lost 10 bases and J lost 5, with 18 bases in between. In germline, CDR1 is MDHEN, CDR2 SYDVKM. This chain's CDR3 is CATNTGSLDEQYF. In DNA, the CDR3 is TGTGCCACCAATACAGGCAGCCTTGACGAGCAGTACTTC. The whole variable domain, remainder taken from reference TRBV28 and TRBJ2-7, is DVKVTQSSRYLVKRTGEKVFLECVQDMDHENMFWYRQDPGLGLRLIYFSYDVKMKEKGDIPEGYSVSREKKERFSLILESASTNQTSMYLCATNTGSLDEQYFGPGTRLTVT.

The chain links TRBV5-1 to TRBJ2-1; 8 bases are shared with TRBD2. The CDR3 consists of 17 residues. Germline V lookup: CDR1 SGHRS, CDR2 YFSETQ. The V and J ends lost 2 bases and 4 bases, in that order; junction bases with no gene match: 11. CDR3 nucleotides: TGCGCCAGCAGCTTCCTCTCGGCGGGAGGCCTTTACAATGAGCAGTTCTTC. It specifies CASSFLSAGGLYNEQFF.

As for this clone: Other DNA variants within this sample encode the same CDR3. The V gene is TRBV18, the J gene TRBJ1-1; 7 nucleotides align to TRBD1. The CDR3 is 13 amino acids. Germline CDR1 reads KGHSH; CDR2 reads LQKENI. The junction had 4 bases not matched to a gene; V was cut back by 6 bases and J by 3 bases. The CDR3 region is CASSPRGDTEAFF. The CDR3 nucleotides are TGTGCCAGCTCCCCCAGGGGGGACACTGAAGCTTTCTTT.

The rearrangement uses TRBV6-1 and TRBJ2-2, with D unresolved. The CDR3 runs to 13 residues. V lost 2 bases to trimming and J lost 7 bases, with 8 bases between them. Per the germline V gene, CDR1 is MNHNS and CDR2 is SASEGT. CDR3 region: CASSEWSGGELFF. The CDR3 bases are TGTGCCAGCAGTGAATGGTCCGGCGGGGAGCTGTTTTTT.

This rearrangement joins TRBV6-5 to TRBJ1-2; D may be TRBD1 (5 bases). The CDR3 length is 14 residues. Germline V gene sequence: CDR1 MNHEY, CDR2 SVGAGI. V lost 2 bases and J lost 2, with 9 bases in between. In DNA, the CDR3 is TGTGCCAGCAGTTACGGTCAGGGAAACTATGGCTACACCTTC. Translating it yields CASSYGQGNYGYTF.

V gene TRBV24-1 combines with J gene TRBJ2-7, with 14 bases fitting TRBD2. J lost 4 bases, V lost 9 bases, and 1 base had no gene match. The CDR3 is 13 amino acids. The germline gives CDR1 KGHDR, CDR2 SFDVKD. CDR3 sequence (DNA): TGTGCCACCGGGACTAGCGGGAGTTACGAGCAGTACTTC. The encoded protein is CATGTSGSYEQYF.

The chain employs TRBV6-5 and TRBJ1-6; no reliable D call. V was clipped by 6 bases and J by 5 bases, with 14 bases between them. The length of the CDR3 is 15 residues. In germline, CDR1 is MNHEY, CDR2 SVGAGI. For the CDR3, the DNA is TGTGCCAGCAGACCACGGACGGGGAATAATTCACCCCTCCACTTT. Translation: CASRPRTGNNSPLHF.

The V call is TRBV19, the J call TRBJ2-3; 10 bases line up with TRBD2. The CDR3 is made up of 15 amino acids. V lost 3 bases and J lost 3; bases outside the gene matches: 3. Looked up from germline, CDR1 is LNHDA and CDR2 is SQIVND (reference sequence). CDR3 bases: TGTGCCAGTAGTATGGGACTAGCGAGGACAGATACGCAGTATTTT. Amino acids: CASSMGLARTDTQYF.

This rearrangement joins TRBV6-6 to TRBJ1-4; 8 bases line up with TRBD1. With 8 bases clipped from V and 8 bases from J, the junction kept 10 bases outside the gene matches. Germline CDR1 is MNHNY and CDR2 is SVGAGI (reference sequence). This CDR3 has 14 amino acids. Here the CDR3 reads CASHLGAGGEKLFF. The DNA of the CDR3 is TGTGCCAGCCATTTAGGGGCAGGGGGCGAAAAACTGTTTTTT.

The chain employs TRBV28 and TRBJ2-2, with 11 positions matching TRBD1. Germline CDR1 reads MDHEN; CDR2 reads SYDVKM. This CDR3 region has 16 residues. The J segment lost 6 bases and the V segment lost 7 bases, leaving 10 bases of the junction unmatched. CDR3 DNA sequence: TGTGCCAGCAAGCGGACAGGGGGCTATACGGCCGGGGAGCTGTTTTTT. Its protein is CASKRTGGYTAGELFF.

V and J are TRBV7-2 and TRBJ2-1, with 12 bases matching TRBD2. The junction had 5 bases not matched to a gene; V was cut back by 5 bases and J by 6 bases. This CDR3 contains 15 residues. Looked up from germline, CDR1 is SGHTA and CDR2 is FQGNSA. The CDR3 spells CASSLGLAGFNEQFF. The CDR3 coding sequence is TGTGCCAGCAGCCTTGGACTAGCGGGGTTCAATGAGCAGTTCTTC.

This clone is a singleton in its sample. The V gene is TRBV7-8, the J gene TRBJ2-3; D unresolved. There are 13 residues in the CDR3. Per the germline V gene, CDR1 is SGHVS and CDR2 is FQNEAQ. The V end lost 5 bases, the J end lost 2 bases, and 8 bases lay between the germline ends. CDR3 coding DNA: TGTGCCAGCAGCGTTACTACCACAGATACGCAGTATTTT. It codes for CASSVTTTDTQYF.